The 16 T cell receptor beta chains in this list originate from one sample, sequenced in a study of PD-L1 blockade in urothelial cancer. Produced via immunoSEQ multiplex PCR; TCRdb's table is partial and in-frame only. The sample yields more than 45,000 clones, approximately 80% seen once. Sequenced here: PBMCs, sampled around atezolizumab (anti-PD-L1) treatment. The receptors originated from a man between 65 and 85 years old with urothelial cancer.

The V and J genes are TRBV7-2 and TRBJ2-3; TRBD1 agrees at 7 bases. The V gene's germline CDR1 is SGHTA and CDR2 FQGNSA. CDR3 size: 16 residues. V lost 4 bases and J lost 5; bases outside the gene matches: 12. The CDR3 nucleotides read TGTGCCAGCAGCTCATCCACCACCGACAGGGTAGATACGCAGTATTTT. Protein: CASSSSTTDRVDTQYF.

In its sample, this clone was seen a few times. This rearrangement joins TRBV2 to TRBJ2-2; 10 bases fit TRBD2. The V segment lost 6 bases and the J segment 5 bases; nucleotides outside the gene matches: 9. The germline CDR1 and CDR2 sequences are SNHLY and FYNNEI. The CDR3 has 16 amino acids. This chain's CDR3 is CASRGRTSGQTGELFF. DNA of the CDR3: TGTGCCAGCAGGGGGAGGACTAGCGGTCAAACCGGGGAGCTGTTTTTT.

The chain carries TRBV28 and TRBJ1-5; weak D call: TRBD1 (6 bases). Between the trimmed V and J ends, which lost 5 bases and 7 bases, there was a span of 21 bases. This CDR3 contains 16 residues. CDR1 and CDR2 (germline): MDHEN, SYDVKM. CDR3 sequence reads: CASSPRWELQGQPQHF. The CDR3 region has the DNA TGTGCCAGCAGTCCCCGCTGGGAACTTCAGGGGCAGCCCCAGCATTTT.

The chain has TRBV7-6 and TRBJ2-1; 7 bases line up with TRBD2. Germline V gene lookup returns CDR1 SGHVS and CDR2 FNYEAQ. The trim removed 0 bases at V and 6 bases at J, leaving 5 bases unmatched. There are 15 residues in the CDR3. In nucleotides, the CDR3 is TGTGCCAGCAGCTTAGCGGGAGGGCCCTCCAATGAGCAGTTCTTC. It specifies CASSLAGGPSNEQFF.

V is TRBV28 and J is TRBJ2-2, with TRBD2 matching over 12 bases. Trimming removed 8 bases from V and 5 bases from J; junction bases left unmatched: 3. This CDR3 spans 14 amino acids. Germline lookup yields CDR1 MDHEN and CDR2 SYDVKM. The CDR3 coding sequence is TGTGCCAGCCTCACTAGCGGGGGGACCGGGGAGCTGTTTTTT. It translates to CASLTSGGTGELFF. Looking up the rest from reference TRBV28 and TRBJ2-2 gives the full variable domain: DVKVTQSSRYLVKRTGEKVFLECVQDMDHENMFWYRQDPGLGLRLIYFSYDVKMKEKGDIPEGYSVSREKKERFSLILESASTNQTSMYLCASLTSGGTGELFFGEGSRLTVL.

This chain joins TRBV6-6 and TRBJ2-7, with D uncertain. This CDR3 contains 13 residues. V lost 7 bases, J lost 3 bases, and 13 bases lay in between. From germline, CDR1 is MNHNY and CDR2 SVGAGI (reference sequence). CDR3 residues: CASTPGSRYEQYF. The CDR3 nucleotides read TGTGCCAGCACCCCGGGTAGTCGCTACGAGCAGTACTTC.

The chain carries TRBV19 and TRBJ1-2; D ambiguous. The V end lost 7 bases, the J end lost 1 base, and 10 bases lay between the germline ends. The V gene's germline CDR1 is LNHDA and CDR2 SQIVND (reference sequence). This CDR3 is built from 13 residues. CDR3 nucleotide sequence: TGTGCCAGTACGCTTACAGATAACTATGGCTACACCTTC. Protein product: CASTLTDNYGYTF.

The chain is built from TRBV19 and TRBJ1-1, with D possibly matching TRBD1 (5 bases). Germline CDR1 and CDR2: LNHDA and SQIVND (reference sequence). Trimming took 5 bases from V and 6 from J, leaving 19 bases between them. The CDR3 has 15 amino acids. CDR3 DNA: TGTGCCAGTAGTGCCCTCGGGGGAAGGACCTCTGAAGCTTTCTTT. This encodes CASSALGGRTSEAFF.

The chain combines TRBV5-1 with TRBJ2-5; the D gene is possibly TRBD2 (6 bases). Germline V lookup: CDR1 SGHRS, CDR2 YFSETQ. The V and J ends lost 0 bases and 5 bases respectively, with 8 bases between them. The CDR3 extends over 13 amino acids. This CDR3 reads CASSLDRGETQYF. For the CDR3, the DNA is TGCGCCAGCAGCTTGGACCGGGGGGAGACCCAGTACTTC.

The J gene is TRBJ2-5, the V gene TRBV27; 11 bases align to TRBD2. V dropped 5 bases and J dropped 5; count of bases not matched to a gene: 7. CDR1 is MNHEY and CDR2 is SMNVEV in the germline V gene (reference sequence). The CDR3 has 15 amino acids. The CDR3 spells CASSTRLAGMETQYF. The CDR3 nucleotides read TGTGCCAGCAGTACCCGACTAGCGGGAATGGAGACCCAGTACTTC.

The chain is built from TRBV27 and TRBJ2-7; the D gene is possibly TRBD1 (5 bases). This CDR3 contains 14 residues. Per the germline V gene, CDR1 is MNHEY and CDR2 is SMNVEV (reference sequence). V lost 2 bases and J 2 bases, leaving 10 bases between the germline ends. Here the CDR3 reads CASSLGQGPYEQYF. The CDR3 DNA is TGTGCCAGCAGTTTAGGCCAGGGCCCCTACGAGCAGTACTTC.

The gene calls are TRBV18 and TRBJ2-2; no clear D gene. CDR1 and CDR2 (germline): KGHSH, LQKENI. The germline V and J ends were trimmed by 3 bases and 3 bases, with 5 bases remaining between them. The CDR3 contains 13 residues. The CDR3 region has the DNA TGTGCCAGCTCACCCGCGCACACCGGGGAGCTGTTTTTT. Its protein is CASSPAHTGELFF.

CDR3 in amino acids: CAWSVRPGNQPQHF. DNA of the CDR3: TGTGCCTGGAGTGTACGGCCAGGGAATCAGCCCCAGCATTTT. V and J are TRBV30 and TRBJ1-5; perhaps TRBD1 as D (5 bases). The CDR3 is 14 amino acids. CDR1 is GTSNPN, CDR2 SVGIG, per germline (reference sequence). Trimming shortened V by 0 bases and J by 4 bases, and 10 bases separated the two germline ends.

This clone came up once. The chain links TRBV20-1 to TRBJ2-5; D remains ambiguous. The V end lost 6 bases, the J end lost 2 bases, and 7 bases lay between the germline ends. The CDR3 spans 11 residues. CDR1 is DFQATT, CDR2 SNEGSKA, per germline (reference sequence). The chain's CDR3 is CSATYQETQYF. The CDR3 DNA is TGCAGTGCCACCTATCAAGAGACCCAGTACTTC.

CDR3 region: CASSSYRGQGGGYTF. DNA of the CDR3: TGTGCCAGCAGCTCGTACCGGGGACAGGGGGGCGGCTACACCTTC. V and J are TRBV11-2 and TRBJ1-2, with 11 nucleotides matching TRBD1. With 4 bases clipped from V and 8 bases from J, the junction kept 9 bases outside the gene matches. The length of the CDR3 is 15 residues. Germline V lookup: CDR1 SGHAT, CDR2 FQNNGV.

The chain couples TRBV5-1 to TRBJ2-1; 7 bases fit TRBD2. Germline V gene sequence: CDR1 SGHRS, CDR2 YFSETQ. V was pared by 0 bases and J by 7 bases, with 7 bases of the junction left unmatched. CDR3 size: 15 residues. The CDR3 reads CASSLAGTTANEQFF. The CDR3 DNA reads TGCGCCAGCAGCTTGGCCGGGACTACCGCTAATGAGCAGTTCTTC.